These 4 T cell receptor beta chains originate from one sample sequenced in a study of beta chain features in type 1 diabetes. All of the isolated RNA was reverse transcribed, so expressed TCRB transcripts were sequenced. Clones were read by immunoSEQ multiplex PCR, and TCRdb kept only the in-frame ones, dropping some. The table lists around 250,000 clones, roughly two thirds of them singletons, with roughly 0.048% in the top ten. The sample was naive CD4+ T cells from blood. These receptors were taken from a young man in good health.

CDR3 nucleotides: TGTGCCAGCAGTAAGGGACTTCCCTCCTACAATGAGCAGTTCTTC. It translates to CASSKGLPSYNEQFF. The gene calls are TRBV28 and TRBJ2-1; a weak D match, TRBD2 (6 bases). The CDR3 consists of 15 residues. Germline CDR1 reads MDHEN; CDR2 reads SYDVKM. The germline V and J ends were trimmed by 5 bases and 0 bases, with 11 bases remaining between them.

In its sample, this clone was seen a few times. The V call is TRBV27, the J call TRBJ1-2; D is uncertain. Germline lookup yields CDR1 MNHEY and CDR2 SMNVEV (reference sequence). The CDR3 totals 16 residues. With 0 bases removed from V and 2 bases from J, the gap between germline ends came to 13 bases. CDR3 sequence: CASSLSGLGGNYGYTF. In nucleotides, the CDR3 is TGTGCCAGCAGTTTATCCGGCCTGGGAGGGAACTATGGCTACACCTTC.

In DNA, the CDR3 is TGCGCCAGCAGCCCCTTAGGGATCACCGGGGAGCTGTTTTTT. This gives the protein CASSPLGITGELFF. The chain uses TRBV4-3 and TRBJ2-2; D gene unclear. The CDR3 runs to 14 residues. Trimming stripped 4 bases from V and 4 bases from J, with 10 bases between. Germline assignment: CDR1 LGHNA and CDR2 YSLEER.

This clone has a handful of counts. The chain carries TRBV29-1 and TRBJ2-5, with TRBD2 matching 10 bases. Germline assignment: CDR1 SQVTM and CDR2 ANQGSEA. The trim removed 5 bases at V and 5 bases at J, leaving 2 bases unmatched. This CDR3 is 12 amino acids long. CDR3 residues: CSVKGLAETQYF. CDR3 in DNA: TGCAGCGTTAAGGGACTAGCGGAGACCCAGTACTTC.